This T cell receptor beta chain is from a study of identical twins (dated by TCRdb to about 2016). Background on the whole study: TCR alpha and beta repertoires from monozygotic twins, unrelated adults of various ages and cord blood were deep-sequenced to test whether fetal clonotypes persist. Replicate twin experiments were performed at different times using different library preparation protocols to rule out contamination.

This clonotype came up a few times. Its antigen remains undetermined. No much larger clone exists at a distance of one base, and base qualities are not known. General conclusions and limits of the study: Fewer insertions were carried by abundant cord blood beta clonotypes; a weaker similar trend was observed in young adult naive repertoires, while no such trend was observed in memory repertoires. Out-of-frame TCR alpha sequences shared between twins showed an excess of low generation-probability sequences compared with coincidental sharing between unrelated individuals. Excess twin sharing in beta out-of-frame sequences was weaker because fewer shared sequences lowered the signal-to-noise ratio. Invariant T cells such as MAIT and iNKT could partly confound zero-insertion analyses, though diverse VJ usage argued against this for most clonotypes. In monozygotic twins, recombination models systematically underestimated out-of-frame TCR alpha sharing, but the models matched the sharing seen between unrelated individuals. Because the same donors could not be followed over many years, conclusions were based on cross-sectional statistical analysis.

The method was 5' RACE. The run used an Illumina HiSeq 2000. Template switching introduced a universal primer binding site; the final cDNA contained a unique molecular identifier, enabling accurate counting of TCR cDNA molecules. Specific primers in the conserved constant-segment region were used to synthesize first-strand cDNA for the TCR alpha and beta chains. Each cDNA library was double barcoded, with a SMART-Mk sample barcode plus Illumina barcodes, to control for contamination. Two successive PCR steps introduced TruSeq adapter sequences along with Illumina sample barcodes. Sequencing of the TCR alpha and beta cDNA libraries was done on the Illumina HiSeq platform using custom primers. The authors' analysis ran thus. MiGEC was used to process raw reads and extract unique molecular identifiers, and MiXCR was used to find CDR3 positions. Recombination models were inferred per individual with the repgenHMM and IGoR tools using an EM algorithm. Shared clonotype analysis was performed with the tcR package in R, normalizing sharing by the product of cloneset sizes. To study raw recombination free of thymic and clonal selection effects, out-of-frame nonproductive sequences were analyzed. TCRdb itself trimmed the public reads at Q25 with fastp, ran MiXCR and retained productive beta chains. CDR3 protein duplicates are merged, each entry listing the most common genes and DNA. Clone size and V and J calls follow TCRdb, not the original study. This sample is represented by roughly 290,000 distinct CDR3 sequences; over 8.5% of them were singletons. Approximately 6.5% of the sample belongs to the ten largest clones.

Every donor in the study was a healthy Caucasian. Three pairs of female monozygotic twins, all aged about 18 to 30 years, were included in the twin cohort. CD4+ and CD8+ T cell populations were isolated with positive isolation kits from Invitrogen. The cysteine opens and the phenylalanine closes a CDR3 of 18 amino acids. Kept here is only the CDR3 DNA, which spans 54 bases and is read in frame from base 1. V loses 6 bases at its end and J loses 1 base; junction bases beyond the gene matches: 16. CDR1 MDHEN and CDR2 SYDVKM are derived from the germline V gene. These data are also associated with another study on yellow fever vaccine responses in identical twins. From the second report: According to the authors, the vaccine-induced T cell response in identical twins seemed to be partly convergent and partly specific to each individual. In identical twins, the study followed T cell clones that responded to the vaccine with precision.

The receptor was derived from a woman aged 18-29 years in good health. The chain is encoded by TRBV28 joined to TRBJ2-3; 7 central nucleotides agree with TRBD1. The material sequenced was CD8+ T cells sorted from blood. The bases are TGTGCCAGCAGCGTTATCCCGACAGGGTTTGTGGGCACAGATACGCAGTATTTT. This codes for CASSVIPTGFVGTDTQYF.